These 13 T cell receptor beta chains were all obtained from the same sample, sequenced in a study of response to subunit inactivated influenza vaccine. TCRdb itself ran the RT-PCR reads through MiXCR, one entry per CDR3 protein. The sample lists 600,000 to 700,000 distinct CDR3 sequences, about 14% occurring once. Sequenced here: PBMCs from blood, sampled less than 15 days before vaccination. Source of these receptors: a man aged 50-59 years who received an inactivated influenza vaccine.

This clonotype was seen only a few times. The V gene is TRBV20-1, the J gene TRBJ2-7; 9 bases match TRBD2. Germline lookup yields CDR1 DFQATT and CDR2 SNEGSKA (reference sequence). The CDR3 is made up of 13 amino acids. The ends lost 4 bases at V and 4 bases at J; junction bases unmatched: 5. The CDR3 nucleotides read TGCAGTGCTACTAGCGGGGCATGGTACGAGCAGTACTTC. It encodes CSATSGAWYEQYF.

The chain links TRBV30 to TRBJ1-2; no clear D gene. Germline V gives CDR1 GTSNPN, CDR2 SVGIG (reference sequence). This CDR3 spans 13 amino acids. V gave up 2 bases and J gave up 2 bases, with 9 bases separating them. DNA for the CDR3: TGTGCCTGGAGTTTGACGAGCAACTATGGCTACACCTTC. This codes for CAWSLTSNYGYTF.

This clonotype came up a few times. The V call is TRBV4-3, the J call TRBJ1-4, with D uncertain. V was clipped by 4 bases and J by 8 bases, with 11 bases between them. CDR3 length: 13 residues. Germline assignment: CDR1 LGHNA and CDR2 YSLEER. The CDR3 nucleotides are TGCGCCAGCAGCCGTACCGGGAGGGAAAAACTGTTTTTT. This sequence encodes CASSRTGREKLFF.

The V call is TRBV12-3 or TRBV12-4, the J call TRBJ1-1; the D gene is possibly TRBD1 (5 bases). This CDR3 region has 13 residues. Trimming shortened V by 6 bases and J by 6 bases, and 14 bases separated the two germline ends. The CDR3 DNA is TGTGCCAGCAGCCGGGAAGGGGTCCCTGAAGCTTTCTTT. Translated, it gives CASSREGVPEAFF.

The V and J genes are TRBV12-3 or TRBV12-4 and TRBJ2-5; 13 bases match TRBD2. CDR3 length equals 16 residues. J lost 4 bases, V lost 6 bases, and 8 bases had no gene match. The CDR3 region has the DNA TGTGCCAGCAGCAGACTAGCGGGGGGTCTCCGAGAGACCCAGTACTTC. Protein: CASSRLAGGLRETQYF.

The DNA for the CDR3 is TGTGCCAGCAGCCAAGGGTCCGAGACTATACGAACCCAGTACTTC. It encodes CASSQGSETIRTQYF. This chain joins TRBV3-1 and TRBJ2-5; D is perhaps TRBD2 (5 bases). Deletions cut 1 base from V and 8 bases from J, with 17 bases between. Per germline, CDR1 LGHDT and CDR2 YNNKEL (reference sequence). This CDR3 is 15 amino acids long.

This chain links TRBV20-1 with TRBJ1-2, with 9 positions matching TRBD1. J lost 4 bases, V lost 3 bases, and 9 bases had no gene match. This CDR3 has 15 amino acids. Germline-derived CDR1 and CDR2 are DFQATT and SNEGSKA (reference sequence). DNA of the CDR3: TGCAGTGCTAGGAAGGACAGGGGCTTAAGCTATGGCTACACCTTC. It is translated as CSARKDRGLSYGYTF.

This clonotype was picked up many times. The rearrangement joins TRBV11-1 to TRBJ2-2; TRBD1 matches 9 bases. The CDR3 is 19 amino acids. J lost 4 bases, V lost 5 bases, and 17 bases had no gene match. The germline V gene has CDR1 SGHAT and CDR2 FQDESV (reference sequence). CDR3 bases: TGTGCCAGCAGCCATAACCAAATGACCGGGACAGGGAGCACCGGGGAGCTGTTTTTT. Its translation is CASSHNQMTGTGSTGELFF.

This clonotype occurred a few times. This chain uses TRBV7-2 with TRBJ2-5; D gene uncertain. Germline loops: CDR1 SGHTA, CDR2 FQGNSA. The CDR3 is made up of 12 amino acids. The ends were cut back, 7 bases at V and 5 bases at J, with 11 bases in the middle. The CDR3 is CASTLLSETQYF. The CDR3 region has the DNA TGTGCCAGCACCCTCCTATCGGAGACCCAGTACTTC.

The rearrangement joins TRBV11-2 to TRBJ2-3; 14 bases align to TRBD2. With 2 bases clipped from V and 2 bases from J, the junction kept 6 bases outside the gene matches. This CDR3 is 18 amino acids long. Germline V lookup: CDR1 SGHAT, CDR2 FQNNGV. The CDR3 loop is CASSLPGLAGGYTDTQYF. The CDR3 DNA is TGTGCCAGCAGCTTACCCGGACTAGCGGGGGGCTACACAGATACGCAGTATTTT.

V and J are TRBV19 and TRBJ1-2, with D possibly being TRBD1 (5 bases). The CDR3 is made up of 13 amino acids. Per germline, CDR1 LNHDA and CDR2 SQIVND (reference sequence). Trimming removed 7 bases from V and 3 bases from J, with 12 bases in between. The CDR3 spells CASTSGRDYGYTF. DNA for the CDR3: TGTGCCAGTACCTCGGGGCGGGACTATGGCTACACCTTC. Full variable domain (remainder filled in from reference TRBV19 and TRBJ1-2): DGGITQSPKYLFRKEGQNVTLSCEQNLNHDAMYWYRQDPGQGLRLIYYSQIVNDFQKGDIAEGYSVSREKKESFPLTVTSAQKNPTAFYLCASTSGRDYGYTFGSGTRLTVV.

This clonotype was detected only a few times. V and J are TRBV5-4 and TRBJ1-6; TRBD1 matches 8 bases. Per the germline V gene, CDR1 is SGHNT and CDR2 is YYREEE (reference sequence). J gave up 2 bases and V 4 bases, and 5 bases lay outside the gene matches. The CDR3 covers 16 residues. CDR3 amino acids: CASSRDRGPYNSPLHF. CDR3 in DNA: TGTGCCAGCAGCAGAGACAGGGGACCCTATAATTCACCCCTCCACTTT.

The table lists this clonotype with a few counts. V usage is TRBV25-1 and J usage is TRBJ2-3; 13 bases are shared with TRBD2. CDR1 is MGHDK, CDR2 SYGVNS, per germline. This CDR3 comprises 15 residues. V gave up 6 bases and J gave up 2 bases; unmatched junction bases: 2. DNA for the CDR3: TGTGCCAGCAGGACTAGCGGGGGGATCACAGATACGCAGTATTTT. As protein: CASRTSGGITDTQYF. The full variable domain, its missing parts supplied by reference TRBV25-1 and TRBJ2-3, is EADIYQTPRYLVIGTGKKITLECSQTMGHDKMYWYQQDPGMELHLIHYSYGVNSTEKGDLSSESTVSRIRTEHFPLTLESARPSHTSQYLCASRTSGGITDTQYFGPGTRLTVL.